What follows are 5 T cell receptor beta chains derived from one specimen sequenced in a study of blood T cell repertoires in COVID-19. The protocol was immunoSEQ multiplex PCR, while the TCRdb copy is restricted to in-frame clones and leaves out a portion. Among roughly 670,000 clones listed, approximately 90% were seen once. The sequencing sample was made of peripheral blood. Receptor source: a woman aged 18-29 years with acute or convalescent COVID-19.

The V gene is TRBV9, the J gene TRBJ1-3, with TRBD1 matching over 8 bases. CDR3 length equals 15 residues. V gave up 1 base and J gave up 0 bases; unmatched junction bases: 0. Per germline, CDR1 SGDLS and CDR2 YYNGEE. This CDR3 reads CASSVTGGSGNTIYF. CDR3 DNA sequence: TGTGCCAGCAGCGTAACAGGGGGCTCTGGAAACACCATATATTTT. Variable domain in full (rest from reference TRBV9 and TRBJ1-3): DSGVTQTPKHLITATGQRVTLRCSPRSGDLSVYWYQQSLDQGLQFLIQYYNGEERAKGNILERFSAQQFPDLHSELNLSSLELGDSALYFCASSVTGGSGNTIYFGEGSWLTVV.

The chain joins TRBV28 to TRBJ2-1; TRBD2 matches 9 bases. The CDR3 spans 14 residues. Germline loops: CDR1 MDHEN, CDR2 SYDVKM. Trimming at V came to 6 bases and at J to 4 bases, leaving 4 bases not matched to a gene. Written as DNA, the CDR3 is TGTGCCAGCAGAACTAGCGGGCCTTACAATGAGCAGTTCTTC. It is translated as CASRTSGPYNEQFF.

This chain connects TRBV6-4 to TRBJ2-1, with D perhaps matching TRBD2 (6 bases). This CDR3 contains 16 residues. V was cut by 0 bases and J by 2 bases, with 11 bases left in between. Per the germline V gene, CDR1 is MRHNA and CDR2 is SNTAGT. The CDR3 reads CASSDSPGRPYNEQFF. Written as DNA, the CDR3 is TGTGCCAGCAGTGACTCGCCAGGGAGGCCCTACAATGAGCAGTTCTTC.

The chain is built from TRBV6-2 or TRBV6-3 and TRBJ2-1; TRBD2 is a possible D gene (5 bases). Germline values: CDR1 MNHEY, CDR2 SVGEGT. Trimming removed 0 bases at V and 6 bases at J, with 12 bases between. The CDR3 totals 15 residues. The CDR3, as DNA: TGTGCCAGCAGTTACTCAGAGGGCCAGATCAATGAGCAGTTCTTC. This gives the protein CASSYSEGQINEQFF.

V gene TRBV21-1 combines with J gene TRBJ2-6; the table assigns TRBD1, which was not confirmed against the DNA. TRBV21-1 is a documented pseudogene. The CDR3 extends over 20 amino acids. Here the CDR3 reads CASSFDRGDSYCPGANVLTF. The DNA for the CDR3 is TGTGCCAGCAGCTTCGACCGCGGGGACAGCTACTGCCCTGGGGCCAACGTCCTGACTTTC.